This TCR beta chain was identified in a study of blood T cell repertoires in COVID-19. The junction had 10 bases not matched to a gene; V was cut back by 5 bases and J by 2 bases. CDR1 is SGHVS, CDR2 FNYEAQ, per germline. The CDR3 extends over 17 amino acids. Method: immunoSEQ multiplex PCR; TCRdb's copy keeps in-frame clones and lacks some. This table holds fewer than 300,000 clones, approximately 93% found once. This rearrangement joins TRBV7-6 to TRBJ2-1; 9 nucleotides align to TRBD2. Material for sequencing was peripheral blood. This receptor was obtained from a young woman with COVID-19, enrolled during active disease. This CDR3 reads CASSKSDPSGTYNEQFF. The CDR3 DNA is TGTGCCAGCAGCAAATCCGACCCTAGCGGGACCTACAATGAGCAGTTCTTC.